Given below is one TCR beta chain in context. Its target is not known. This entry belongs to a study of T-cell memory formation after mild COVID-19. The wider study: Largely, the TCR clusters proved donor specific. Study conclusions and caveats: Mainly CM and EM harbored the contracting CD4+ clones; mainly EMRA harbored the CD8+ ones. Later expanders leaned CD4+, whereas clones that contracted between day 15 and 85 were balanced CD4/CD8.

The authors produced TCR alpha and TCR beta cDNA libraries with sample barcodes and UMIs by 5'RACE using constant-segment primers. MiXCR, applied by TCRdb to the 5' RACE reads, yields one record per CDR3 protein. The table includes approximately 340,000 distinct CDR3 sequences, roughly 15% detected once. CDR3 length: 14 residues. CDR1 and CDR2 from the germline V gene are DFQATT and SNEGSKA (reference sequence). Deletions cut 1 base from V and 5 bases from J, with 9 bases between. This TCR was sampled from a man younger than 35 who had mild COVID-19 (a few samples of this study predate the infection). Cell type and time point are not known. This rearrangement joins TRBV20-1 to TRBJ1-6, with D possibly TRBD1 on 6 matching bases. The sequencing sample was made of PBMCs or a T cell subset sorted from them (not recorded which). This CDR3 is CSARVSGDNSPLHF. DNA for the CDR3: TGCAGTGCTAGAGTATCAGGGGATAATTCACCCCTCCACTTT.